This TCR beta chain is drawn from a study of a mutant IDH1 vaccine in newly diagnosed glioma. About the study: Onset of vaccination occurred 4-6 weeks following radiotherapy alone, or with temozolomide cycles. Overall study findings and caveats: Apparently, pseudoprogression bore no relation to changes among the top peripheral T cell clonotypes.

The V segment lost 1 base and the J segment 4 bases; nucleotides outside the gene matches: 10. This CDR3 region has 17 residues. Germline V gene lookup returns CDR1 LNHDA and CDR2 SQIVND (reference sequence). Profiling relied on immunoSEQ multiplex PCR, and the TCRdb table lists in-frame clones only, not all of them. The table shows about 32,000 clones, with under 85% occurring only once. As to this clone: What it binds is not known.

Time point described: week 35, safety follow-up. The investigators gave 300 ug of mutant IDH1 20-mer peptide in each vaccine dose, together with topical imiquimod. This specimen was PBMCs, taken from a glioma patient whose treatment included an IDH1 peptide vaccine. The genes are TRBV19 and TRBJ1-5; TRBD1 agrees at 7 bases. This receptor was obtained from a woman in her twenties or thirties with glioma. Some clones in this sample may be carry-over from other donors' samples. This CDR3 is CASSIGLGQAGNQPQHF. The CDR3 DNA reads as TGTGCCAGTAGTATAGGCCTAGGACAGGCGGGGAATCAGCCCCAGCATTTT. Variable domain in full (rest from reference TRBV19 and TRBJ1-5): DGGITQSPKYLFRKEGQNVTLSCEQNLNHDAMYWYRQDPGQGLRLIYYSQIVNDFQKGDIAEGYSVSREKKESFPLTVTSAQKNPTAFYLCASSIGLGQAGNQPQHFGDGTRLSIL.